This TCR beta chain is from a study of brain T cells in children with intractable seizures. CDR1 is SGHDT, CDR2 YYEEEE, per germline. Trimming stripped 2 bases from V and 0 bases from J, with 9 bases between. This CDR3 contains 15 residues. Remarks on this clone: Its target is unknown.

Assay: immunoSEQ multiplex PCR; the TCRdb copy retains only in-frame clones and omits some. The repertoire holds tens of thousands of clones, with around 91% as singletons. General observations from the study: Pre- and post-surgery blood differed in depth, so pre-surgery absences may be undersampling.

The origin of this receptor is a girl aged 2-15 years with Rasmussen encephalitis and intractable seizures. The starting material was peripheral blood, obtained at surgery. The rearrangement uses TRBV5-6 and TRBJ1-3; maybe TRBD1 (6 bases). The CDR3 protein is CASSFTGYSGNTIYF. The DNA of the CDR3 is TGTGCCAGCAGCTTCACAGGGTACTCTGGAAACACCATATATTTT.